Listed below are T cell receptor beta chains from one sample, sequenced in a study of blood T cell repertoires in COVID-19. Repertoires were generated with immunoSEQ multiplex PCR, while TCRdb's copy carries only in-frame clones and drops some. The sample contains some 70,000 clones, approximately 80% of which appear only once. Material for sequencing was peripheral blood. The receptors derive from a woman aged 45-60 years with acute or convalescent COVID-19. The CDR3 runs from the conserved cysteine through the conserved F or W. The D gene is left open where the match is weak. Part of the rows lack a size; the others show once, few, many or a class for expanded clones.

D gene | J gene | V gene | clone size | CDR3 length | CDR3 DNA | CDR3 protein
NA | TRBJ1-2 | TRBV5-5 | NA | 14 | TGTGCCAGCAGCTTGGATCCGAACGGGGGGGGCTACACCTTC | CASSLDPNGGGYTF
NA | TRBJ2-7 | TRBV18 | NA | 14 | TGTGCCAGCTCAACCGAGGTCTCCCCCTACGAGCAGTACTTC | CASSTEVSPYEQYF
NA | TRBJ1-2 | TRBV14 | NA | 14 | TGTGCCAGCAGCCCCTATGGGGGGGGCCCCGGCTACACCTTC | CASSPYGGGPGYTF
NA | TRBJ1-2 | TRBV27 | NA | 19 | TGTGCCAGCAGTTTATCTGTTTTCCCCACGCAGGGGCCGAGCTATGGCTACACCTTC | CASSLSVFPTQGPSYGYTF
NA | TRBJ1-3 | TRBV19 | NA | 16 | TGTGCCAGTAGTATAGGAGGACTTTTCTCTGGAAACACCATATATTTT | CASSIGGLFSGNTIYF
TRBD1 | TRBJ1-1 | TRBV7-2 | NA | 13 | TGTGCCAGCAGGTTCCAGGGGGTCACTGAAGCTTTCTTT | CASRFQGVTEAFF
NA | TRBJ2-1 | TRBV11-3 | NA | 16 | TGTGCCAGCAGCGGACAAACCGGGCATGGGCCTAATGAGCAGTTCTTC | CASSGQTGHGPNEQFF
NA | TRBJ2-5 | TRBV7-2 | few | 13 | TGTGCCAGCAGCTTAGAGAGGGAAGAGACCCAGTACTTC | CASSLEREETQYF
NA | TRBJ1-5 | TRBV30 | once | 17 | TGTGCCTGGAGGGGGTCGAAGGGGCCCTTTAGCAATCAGCCCCAGCATTTT | CAWRGSKGPFSNQPQHF
NA | TRBJ2-3 | TRBV30 | many | 14 | TGTGCCTGGAAGATACCAGGTCCCACAGATACGCAGTATTTT | CAWKIPGPTDTQYF
TRBD1 | TRBJ1-1 | TRBV19 | NA | 14 | TGTGCCAGTAGTATAGACAGGGGGCTAAGCGAAGCTTTCTTT | CASSIDRGLSEAFF
NA | TRBJ1-5 | TRBV6-6 | NA | 15 | TGTGCCAGCAGTTACACTGGGAGTAGCAATCAGCCCCAGCATTTT | CASSYTGSSNQPQHF
NA | TRBJ2-1 | TRBV7-6 | NA | 16 | TGTGCCAGCAGCTTAGTCGGTGGGAGCTCCTACAATGAGCAGTTCTTC | CASSLVGGSSYNEQFF
NA | TRBJ2-7 | TRBV20-1 | NA | 13 | TGCAGTGCTAGTCCGCCTAACAGAGACGAGCAGTACTTC | CSASPPNRDEQYF
NA | TRBJ1-2 | TRBV3-1/TRBV3-2 | few | 15 | TGTGCCAGCAGTCACCATTGTCCTACGGGCTATGGCTACACCTTC | CASSHHCPTGYGYTF
NA | TRBJ2-1 | TRBV3-1/TRBV3-2 | NA | 16 | TGTGCCAGCAGCCAAGACGGCAGGGGCTCCTACAATGAGCAGTTCTTC | CASSQDGRGSYNEQFF
NA | TRBJ2-3 | TRBV11-1 | NA | 14 | TGTGCCAGCAGCTTAGGCGGTGGAGCGGATACGCAGTATTTT | CASSLGGGADTQYF
NA | TRBJ1-1 | TRBV29-1 | NA | 13 | TGCAGCGTTGAAGACTTCGGGAACACTGAAGCTTTCTTT | CSVEDFGNTEAFF
TRBD1 | TRBJ2-1 | TRBV7-9 | NA | 16 | TGTGCCAGCATTCGGGCCGGGACAGGACGGTACAATGAGCAGTTCTTC | CASIRAGTGRYNEQFF
TRBD1 | TRBJ2-1 | TRBV4-1 | NA | 17 | TGCGCCAGCAGCCTCACTTCGGGACAGGGGGAGCACAATGAGCAGTTCTTC | CASSLTSGQGEHNEQFF
TRBD2 | TRBJ2-1 | TRBV7-9 | NA | 15 | TGTGCCAGCACCCCGGGGGAGGGAACCTACAATGAGCAGTTCTTC | CASTPGEGTYNEQFF
TRBD1 | TRBJ1-1 | TRBV12-3/TRBV12-4 | NA | 13 | TGTGCCAGCAGTCCTACAGGGGAAACTGAAGCTTTCTTT | CASSPTGETEAFF
TRBD1 | TRBJ2-6 | TRBV28 | NA | 18 | TGTGCCAGCAGTTGGGGGGACAGGGCGCCCTCTGGGGCCAACGTCCTGACTTTC | CASSWGDRAPSGANVLTF
NA | TRBJ2-1 | TRBV10-3 | NA | 13 | TGTGCCAAGGTGGCTAGCCGTTACAATGAGCAGTTCTTC | CAKVASRYNEQFF
NA | TRBJ1-2 | TRBV19 | NA | 12 | TGTGCCAGTAGTATTCCGAACTATGGCTACACCTTC | CASSIPNYGYTF
NA | TRBJ2-5 | TRBV2 | NA | 15 | TGTGCCAGCAGGCCTCTTTCGGGGAGCCAAGAGACCCAGTACTTC | CASRPLSGSQETQYF
TRBD2 | TRBJ2-1 | TRBV13 | few | 17 | TGTGCCAGCAGCTTAGATGTTCGACTAGCGGTGAACAATGAGCAGTTCTTC | CASSLDVRLAVNNEQFF
NA | TRBJ2-1 | TRBV6-5 | once | 15 | TGTGCCAGCAGCCCCTTGTCTACCTCTAGGAATGAGCAGTTCTTC | CASSPLSTSRNEQFF
NA | TRBJ2-1 | TRBV2 | NA | 11 | TGTGCCAGCAGTGAATATGATGAGCAGTTCTTC | CASSEYDEQFF
TRBD1 | TRBJ1-1 | TRBV19 | NA | 12 | TGTGCCAGTAGACAGGGGGCCACTGAAGCTTTCTTT | CASRQGATEAFF
NA | TRBJ2-1 | TRBV30 | NA | 15 | TGTGCCTGGAGTGTACTTAAGAGCTCCTACAATGAGCAGTTCTTC | CAWSVLKSSYNEQFF
NA | TRBJ2-5 | TRBV28 | NA | 13 | TGTGCCAGCAGTTTGCCAGGGATCTCTATCCAGTACTTC | CASSLPGISIQYF
NA | TRBJ2-1 | TRBV3-1/TRBV3-2 | few | 12 | TGTGCCAGCACGGACATTCGTAATGAGCAGTTCTTC | CASTDIRNEQFF
NA | TRBJ2-2 | TRBV18 | NA | 14 | TGTGCCAGCTCCGGACAGTCCCTCTCCGGGGAGCTGTTTTTT | CASSGQSLSGELFF
TRBD2 | TRBJ2-7 | TRBV2 | NA | 13 | TGTGCCAGCAAAGGACTAGCGGCCTACGAGCAGTACTTC | CASKGLAAYEQYF
NA | TRBJ1-2 | TRBV19 | NA | 15 | TGTGCCAGTAGCACCCCGGGGGGGGGCAACTATGGCTACACCTTC | CASSTPGGGNYGYTF
NA | TRBJ2-1 | TRBV15 | once | 13 | TGTGCCACCACCCTCCTAGGTTCCTTTGAGCAGTTCTTC | CATTLLGSFEQFF
NA | TRBJ1-1 | TRBV5-1 | once | 14 | TGCGCCAGCAGCTTGGGTAGGGGGAACACTGAAGCTTTCTTT | CASSLGRGNTEAFF
NA | TRBJ2-2 | TRBV14 | few | 14 | TGTGCCAGCAGCCAATTAGCGGCCTCCGGGGAGCTGTTTTTT | CASSQLAASGELFF
TRBD1 | TRBJ1-6 | TRBV15 | once | 17 | TGTGCCACCGGCTCTTGGACAGGAAGCTCCTATAATTCACCCCTCCACTTT | CATGSWTGSSYNSPLHF
NA | TRBJ2-5 | TRBV2 | NA | 13 | TGTGCCAGCAGCCTAGCAAGGCAAGAGACCCAGTACTTC | CASSLARQETQYF
TRBD1 | TRBJ2-7 | TRBV2 | NA | 13 | TGTGCCAGCAGTGTGGACAGGACCTACGAGCAGTACTTC | CASSVDRTYEQYF
NA | TRBJ1-1 | TRBV18 | NA | 13 | TGTGCCAGCGCCCAGGGGCGCAACACTGAAGCTTTCTTT | CASAQGRNTEAFF
TRBD1 | TRBJ1-5 | TRBV11-3 | NA | 14 | TGTGCCAGCAGCGGACCAGGGGGAAATCAGCCCCAGCATTTT | CASSGPGGNQPQHF
TRBD1 | TRBJ1-1 | TRBV5-1 | once | 14 | TGCGCCAGCAGCTCACAGGGGGTTAGCACTGAAGCTTTCTTT | CASSSQGVSTEAFF
TRBD1 | TRBJ2-2 | TRBV19 | once | 17 | TGTGCCAGTAGTATAGGCGGGACAGGGGGCCTCACCGGGGAGCTGTTTTTT | CASSIGGTGGLTGELFF
NA | TRBJ1-1 | TRBV30 | NA | 13 | TGTGCCCACCGAGCGAGGGCAAACACTGAAGCTTTCTTT | CAHRARANTEAFF
NA | TRBJ1-5 | TRBV10-2 | NA | 17 | TGCGCCAGCAGTCCATTGGGGCAAAGGAATAGCAATCAGCCCCAGCATTTT | CASSPLGQRNSNQPQHF
TRBD1 | TRBJ2-1 | TRBV7-9 | few | 17 | TGTGCCAGCAGCTTAGTGGTCGTGGGGACAGGGGGGGATGAGCAGTTCTTC | CASSLVVVGTGGDEQFF
NA | TRBJ2-7 | TRBV28 | NA | 11 | TGTGCCAGCAGCCCTTCCGACGAGCAGTACTTC | CASSPSDEQYF